This passage covers 14 T cell receptor beta chains from one sample sequenced in a study of metastatic and nonmetastatic thyroid tumors. All patients reached thyroid surgery having received no treatment beforehand. TCRdb reanalyzed the PCR reads with MiXCR. The table lists 100,000 or so clones, 15% of them singletons, with 3.6% in the top ten. The sequenced sample was blood. These receptor sequences come from a female donor with papillary thyroid cancer or a benign thyroid nodule (not recorded which). Some clones in this sample may be carry-over from other donors' samples.

Many counts were recorded for this clone. The chain uses TRBV13 and TRBJ1-6; D perhaps matches TRBD1 (5 bases). Germline V gene data show CDR1 as PRHDT and CDR2 as FYEKMQ (reference sequence). The CDR3 has 15 residues. V lost 6 bases, J lost 8 bases, and 17 bases lay in between. The CDR3 region is CASSSYGTGDSPLHF. The CDR3 DNA sequence: TGTGCCAGCAGTTCTTACGGGACGGGAGATTCACCCCTCCACTTT.

There are many counts of this clone. The DNA of the CDR3 is TGTGCCAGCAGCCCTAAAACCACAGGGGATTCTGGAAACACCATATATTTT. This codes for CASSPKTTGDSGNTIYF. The rearrangement links TRBV11-2 to TRBJ1-3; TRBD1 agrees at 7 bases. After removal of 5 bases from V and 1 base from J, the junction contained 11 bases not matched to a gene. Germline CDR1 reads SGHAT; CDR2 reads FQNNGV. The CDR3 has 17 amino acids. The variable domain in full, with the rest retrieved from reference TRBV11-2 and TRBJ1-3, is EAGVAQSPRYKIIEKRQSVAFWCNPISGHATLYWYQQILGQGPKLLIQFQNNGVVDDSQLPKDRFSAERLKGVDSTLKIQPAKLEDSAVYLCASSPKTTGDSGNTIYFGEGSWLTVV.

This clone was found many times. J is TRBJ1-6 and V is TRBV27; D is unresolved. The germline V gene encodes CDR1 MNHEY and CDR2 SMNVEV (reference sequence). This CDR3 contains 18 residues. The ends were cut back, 2 bases at V and 4 bases at J, with 18 bases in the middle. CDR3: CASSLKFRRALYNSPLHF. CDR3 in DNA: TGTGCCAGCAGTTTAAAGTTTAGGAGGGCTTTATATAATTCACCCCTCCACTTT.

Only a few counts were recorded for this clone. This may stem from a read error, because a much larger clone lies one nucleotide away. This chain joins TRBV15 and TRBJ2-5; D unresolved. This CDR3 contains 13 residues. Trimming removed 6 bases at V and 5 bases at J, with 13 bases between. The germline gives CDR1 LNHNV, CDR2 YYDKDF (reference sequence). The CDR3 reads CATRSGLGETQYF. CDR3 DNA: TGTGCCACCAGAAGTGGTCTTGGGGAGACCCAGTACTTC.

Worth noting for this clone: The conserved final phenylalanine or tryptophan is absent from the CDR3, which likely points to a read error. This chain uses TRBV28 with TRBJ1-2; possible D gene TRBD1, 5 bases. V lost 11 bases to trimming and J lost 6 bases, with 13 bases between them. The CDR3 runs 11 residues. Germline values: CDR1 MDHEN, CDR2 SYDVKM. Written as DNA, the CDR3 is TGTGCCGGCGGGACGGCAAATGGCTACACCTTA. It translates to CAGGTANGYTL.

A word on this clone: Other DNA variants within this sample encode the same CDR3. V usage is TRBV7-2 and J usage is TRBJ1-1; no firm D call. CDR1 and CDR2 from the germline V gene are SGHTA and FQGNSA. This CDR3 is built from 13 residues. The CDR3 here is CASRGGLNTEAFF. In DNA, the CDR3 is TGTGCTTCCCGTGGTGGCCTGAACACTGAAGCTTTCTTT.

Ten or more counts support this clone. The rearrangement links TRBV4-2 to TRBJ2-2; the match to TRBD1 covers 9 bases. V trimming: 4 bases; J trimming: 2 bases; junction bases outside the gene matches: 11. There are 18 residues in the CDR3. Per germline, CDR1 LGHNA and CDR2 YNFKEQ. The CDR3 loop is CASSRARPGQGNTGELFF. The CDR3 nucleotides are TGTGCCAGCAGCCGGGCCCGTCCGGGACAGGGCAACACCGGGGAGCTGTTTTTT.

This clone was observed many times. The chain couples TRBV5-1 to TRBJ2-3; tentative D call: TRBD1 (6 bases). CDR1 and CDR2 (germline): SGHRS, YFSETQ. This CDR3 contains 14 residues. Trimming removed 0 bases at V and 6 bases at J, with 11 bases between. The CDR3 DNA reads as TGCGCCAGCAGCTTGGCAGGGGCCGGGGATACGCAGTATTTT. Protein: CASSLAGAGDTQYF.

This clone has a count of ten or more. The gene calls are TRBV4-1 and TRBJ1-5, with D unresolved. Germline assignment: CDR1 MGHRA and CDR2 YSYEKL. The CDR3 has 16 amino acids. V shed 0 bases and J shed 5 bases, with 14 bases lying between them. The DNA of the CDR3 is TGCGCCAGCAGCCAAGACGGCGGTCCTTCAGATCAGCCCCAGCATTTT. Its protein is CASSQDGGPSDQPQHF.

This clone was counted many times. V and J are TRBV3-1 and TRBJ2-3; 9 bases map to TRBD1. The CDR3 totals 13 residues. The J segment lost 5 bases and the V segment lost 6 bases, leaving 3 bases of the junction unmatched. Germline values: CDR1 LGHDT, CDR2 YNNKEL (reference sequence). The CDR3 sequence: CASRDRGRDTQYF. As DNA, the CDR3 is TGTGCCAGCAGGGACAGGGGAAGAGATACGCAGTATTTT.

This clone was seen many times. The chain recombines TRBV3-1 with TRBJ1-2; 9 bases fit TRBD1. CDR1 is LGHDT, CDR2 YNNKEL, per germline (reference sequence). This CDR3 has 15 residues. V shed 4 bases, J shed 2 bases, and the junction held 5 bases outside the gene matches. CDR3 bases: TGTGCCAGCAGCCTCGGACAGGGGATGAACTATGGCTACACCTTC. Encoded protein: CASSLGQGMNYGYTF. Full variable domain (outside the CDR3, taken from reference TRBV3-1 and TRBJ1-2): DTAVSQTPKYLVTQMGNDKSIKCEQNLGHDTMYWYKQDSKKFLKIMFSYNNKELIINETVPNRFSPKSPDKAHLNLHINSLELGDSAVYFCASSLGQGMNYGYTFGSGTRLTVV.

This clone was recorded many times. V usage is TRBV30 and J usage is TRBJ2-7; weak D call: TRBD1 (5 bases). With 1 base removed from V and 4 bases from J, the gap between germline ends came to 17 bases. The CDR3 runs 15 residues. CDR1 GTSNPN and CDR2 SVGIG come from the germline V gene (reference sequence). The chain's CDR3 is CAWSALDIEPYEQYF. CDR3 nucleotide sequence: TGTGCCTGGAGTGCCTTGGACATTGAACCATACGAGCAGTACTTC.

This clone came up a few times. Since a much larger clone is just one base distant, this may be a read error. The chain employs TRBV10-2 and TRBJ1-3, with 7 bases lining up with TRBD1. Germline assignment: CDR1 WSHSY and CDR2 SAAADI. This CDR3 is built from 13 residues. The CDR3 here is CASRQGSGNAIYF. In DNA, the CDR3 is TGCGCCAGTAGACAGGGCTCTGGAAACGCCATATATTTT.

This clone was seen only a few times. This chain connects TRBV5-1 to TRBJ2-3, with D tentatively TRBD1 (6 bases). The CDR3 extends over 15 amino acids. Germline CDR1 is SGHRS and CDR2 is YFSETQ. V lost 3 bases to trimming and J lost 2 bases, with 13 bases between them. The CDR3 DNA reads TGCGCCAGCAGCTCCAGGGGAACTTTCACAGATACGCAGTATTTT. This codes for CASSSRGTFTDTQYF.